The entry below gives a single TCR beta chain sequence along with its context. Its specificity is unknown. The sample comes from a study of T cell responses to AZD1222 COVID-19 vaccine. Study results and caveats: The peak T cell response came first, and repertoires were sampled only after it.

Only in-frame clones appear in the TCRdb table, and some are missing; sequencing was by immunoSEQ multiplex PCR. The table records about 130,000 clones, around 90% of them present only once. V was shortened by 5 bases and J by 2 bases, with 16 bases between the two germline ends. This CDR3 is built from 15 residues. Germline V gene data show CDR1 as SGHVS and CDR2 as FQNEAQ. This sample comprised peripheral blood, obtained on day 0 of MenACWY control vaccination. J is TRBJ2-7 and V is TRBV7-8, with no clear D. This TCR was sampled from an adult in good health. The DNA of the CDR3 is TGTGCCAGCAGCGCGGACGTTGTTAGGACCTACGAGCAGTACTTC. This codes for CASSADVVRTYEQYF.